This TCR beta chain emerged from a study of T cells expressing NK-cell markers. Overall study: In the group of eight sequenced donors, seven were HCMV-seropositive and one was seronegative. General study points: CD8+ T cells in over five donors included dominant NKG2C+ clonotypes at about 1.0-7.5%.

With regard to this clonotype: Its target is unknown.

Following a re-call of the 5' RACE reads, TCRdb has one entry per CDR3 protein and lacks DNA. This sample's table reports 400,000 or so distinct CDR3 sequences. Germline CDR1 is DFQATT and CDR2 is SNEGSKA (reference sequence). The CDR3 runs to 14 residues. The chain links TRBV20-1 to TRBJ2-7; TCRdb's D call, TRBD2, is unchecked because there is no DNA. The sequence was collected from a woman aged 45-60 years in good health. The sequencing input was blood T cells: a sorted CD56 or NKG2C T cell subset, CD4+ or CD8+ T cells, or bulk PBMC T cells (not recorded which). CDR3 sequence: CSAKNSGRIYEQYF.